This T cell receptor (beta chain) appears in the sequencing data of a study of vaccination effects on CD4 cells after COVID-19. For the study at large: After the second dose, samples were taken at median day 72.

Details on this clone: The antigen remains unidentified.

It was after 10 days of culture that CD4+ T cells were isolated. According to PCR results, the person was infected with SARS-CoV-2 between March and December 2020. All participants had two doses of either the BNT162b2 or mRNA-1273 vaccine. Half-medium exchanges with IL-2 medium took place on days 3 and 7. Data came from immunoSEQ multiplex PCR; TCRdb stores just in-frame clones and leaves some out. There are some 50,000 clones in the sample; around 74% occur only once, and approximately 5.1% lies in the top ten. Study-wide points: Researchers reported few convalescent patients and no early post-infection timepoints in the study. Vaccine- and infection-induced clones showed marked clonal contraction late following vaccination.

This CDR3 comprises 14 residues. Germline V gene data show CDR1 as MNHEY and CDR2 as SVGEGT. Trimming at V came to 10 bases and at J to 2 bases, leaving 11 bases not matched to a gene. The clonotype was recovered from a human donor who had a prior SARS-CoV-2 infection. Sequenced here: CD4+ T cells from PBMCs cultured without peptide, sampled after COVID-19 vaccination. The chain employs TRBV6-2 or TRBV6-3 and TRBJ2-7, with 7 bases matching TRBD1. CDR3 protein: CATSPGTDTYEQYF. In DNA, the CDR3 is TGTGCCACCAGCCCCGGGACAGATACCTACGAGCAGTACTTC.